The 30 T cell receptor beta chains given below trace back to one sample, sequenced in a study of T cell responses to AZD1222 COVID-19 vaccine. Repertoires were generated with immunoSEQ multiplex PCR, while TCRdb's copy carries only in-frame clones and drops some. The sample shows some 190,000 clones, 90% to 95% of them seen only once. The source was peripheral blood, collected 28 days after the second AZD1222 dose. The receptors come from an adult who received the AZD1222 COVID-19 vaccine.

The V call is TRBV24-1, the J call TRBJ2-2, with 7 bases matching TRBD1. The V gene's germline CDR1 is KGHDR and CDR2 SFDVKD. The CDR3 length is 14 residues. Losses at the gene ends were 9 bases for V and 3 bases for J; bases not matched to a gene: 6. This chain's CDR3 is CATRQGEDTGELFF. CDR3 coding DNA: TGTGCCACCCGACAGGGAGAGGACACCGGGGAGCTGTTTTTT.

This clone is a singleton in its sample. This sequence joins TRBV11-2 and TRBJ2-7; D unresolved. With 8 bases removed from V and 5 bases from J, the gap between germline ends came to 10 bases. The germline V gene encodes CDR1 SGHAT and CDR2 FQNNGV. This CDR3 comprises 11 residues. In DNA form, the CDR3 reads TGTGCCAGCGCCCGGATGGACGAGCAGTACTTC. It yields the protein CASARMDEQYF.

Here the CDR3 reads CSASSRDRVRYTF. DNA for the CDR3: TGCAGTGCTAGTTCCCGAGACAGGGTGCGCTACACCTTC. V and J are TRBV20-1 and TRBJ1-2; 7 bases match TRBD1. Germline CDR1 reads DFQATT; CDR2 reads SNEGSKA (reference sequence). The trim removed 3 bases at V and 9 bases at J, leaving 10 bases unmatched. The length of the CDR3 is 13 residues.

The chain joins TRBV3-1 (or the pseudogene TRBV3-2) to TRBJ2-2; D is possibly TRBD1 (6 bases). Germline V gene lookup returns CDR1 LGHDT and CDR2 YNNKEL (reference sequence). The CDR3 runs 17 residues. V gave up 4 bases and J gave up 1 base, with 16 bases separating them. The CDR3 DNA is TGTGCCAGCAGCCCGCGTTACGAGACAGGGAACACCGGGGAGCTGTTTTTT. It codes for CASSPRYETGNTGELFF.

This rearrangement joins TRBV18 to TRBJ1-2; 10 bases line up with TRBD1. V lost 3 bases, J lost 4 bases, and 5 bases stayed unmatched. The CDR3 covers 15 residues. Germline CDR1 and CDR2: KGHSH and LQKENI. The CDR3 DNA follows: TGTGCCAGCTCACCTGGGACAGGGGTGGCCTATGGCTACACCTTC. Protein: CASSPGTGVAYGYTF.

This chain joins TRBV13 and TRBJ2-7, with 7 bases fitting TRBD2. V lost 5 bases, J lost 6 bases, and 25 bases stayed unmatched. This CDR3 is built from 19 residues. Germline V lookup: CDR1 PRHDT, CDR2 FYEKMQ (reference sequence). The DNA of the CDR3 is TGTGCCAGCAGCACAAATTGGGCGGGGGACTACTGGCTTCCAGGCGAGCAGTACTTC. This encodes CASSTNWAGDYWLPGEQYF.

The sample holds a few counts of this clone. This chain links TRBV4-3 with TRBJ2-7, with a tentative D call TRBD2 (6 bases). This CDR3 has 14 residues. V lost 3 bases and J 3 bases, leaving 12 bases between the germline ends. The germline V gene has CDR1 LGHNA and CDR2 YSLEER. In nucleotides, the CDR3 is TGCGCCAGCAGCCAGACGGGGGTTGGCTACGAGCAGTACTTC. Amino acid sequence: CASSQTGVGYEQYF.

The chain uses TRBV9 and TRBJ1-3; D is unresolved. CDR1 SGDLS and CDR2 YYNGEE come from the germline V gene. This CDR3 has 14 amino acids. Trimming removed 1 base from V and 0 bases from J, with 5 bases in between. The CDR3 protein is CASSVMGSGNTIYF. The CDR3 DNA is TGTGCCAGCAGCGTAATGGGCTCTGGAAACACCATATATTTT.

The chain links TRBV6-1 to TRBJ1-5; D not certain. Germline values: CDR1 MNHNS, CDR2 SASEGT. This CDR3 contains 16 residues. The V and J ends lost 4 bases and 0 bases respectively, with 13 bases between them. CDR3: CASSGATTFSNQPQHF. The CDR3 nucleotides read TGTGCCAGCAGTGGAGCTACTACCTTTAGCAATCAGCCCCAGCATTTT.

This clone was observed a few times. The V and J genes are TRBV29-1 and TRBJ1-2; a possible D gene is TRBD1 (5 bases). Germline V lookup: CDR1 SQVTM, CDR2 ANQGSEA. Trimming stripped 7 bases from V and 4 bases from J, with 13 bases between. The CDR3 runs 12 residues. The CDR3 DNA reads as TGCAGCGCCACGGGGGGACCCTATGGCTACACCTTC. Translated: CSATGGPYGYTF.

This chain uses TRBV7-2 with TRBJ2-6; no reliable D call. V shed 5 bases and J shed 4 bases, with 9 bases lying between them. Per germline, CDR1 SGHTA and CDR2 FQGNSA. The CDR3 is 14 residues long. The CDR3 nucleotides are TGTGCCAGCAGCCTTCCCAGGGGGGCCAACGTCCTGACTTTC. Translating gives CASSLPRGANVLTF. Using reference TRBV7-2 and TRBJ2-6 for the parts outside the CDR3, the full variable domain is GAGVSQSPSNKVTEKGKDVELRCDPISGHTALYWYRQSLGQGLEFLIYFQGNSAPDKSGLPSDRFSAERTGGSVSTLTIQRTQQEDSAVYLCASSLPRGANVLTFGAGSRLTVL.

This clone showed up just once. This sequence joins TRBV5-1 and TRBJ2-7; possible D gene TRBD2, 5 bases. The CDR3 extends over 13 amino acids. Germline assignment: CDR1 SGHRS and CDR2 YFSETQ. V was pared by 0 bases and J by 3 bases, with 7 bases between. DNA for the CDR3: TGCGCCAGCAGCTTGGACGGGAACTACGAGCAGTACTTC. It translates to CASSLDGNYEQYF.

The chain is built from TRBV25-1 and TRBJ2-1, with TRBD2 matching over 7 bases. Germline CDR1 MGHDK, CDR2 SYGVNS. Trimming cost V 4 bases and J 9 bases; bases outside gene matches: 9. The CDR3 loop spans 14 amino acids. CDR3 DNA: TGTGCCAGCAGTGGGAGACTAGCAAGGTTTGAGCAGTTCTTC. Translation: CASSGRLARFEQFF.

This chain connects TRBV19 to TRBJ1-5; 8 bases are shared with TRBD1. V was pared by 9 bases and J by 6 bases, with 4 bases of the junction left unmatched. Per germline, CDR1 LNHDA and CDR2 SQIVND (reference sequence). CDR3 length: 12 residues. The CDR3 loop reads CASVQGGQPQHF. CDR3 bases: TGTGCCAGCGTACAGGGGGGTCAGCCCCAGCATTTT. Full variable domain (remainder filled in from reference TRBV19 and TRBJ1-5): DGGITQSPKYLFRKEGQNVTLSCEQNLNHDAMYWYRQDPGQGLRLIYYSQIVNDFQKGDIAEGYSVSREKKESFPLTVTSAQKNPTAFYLCASVQGGQPQHFGDGTRLSIL.

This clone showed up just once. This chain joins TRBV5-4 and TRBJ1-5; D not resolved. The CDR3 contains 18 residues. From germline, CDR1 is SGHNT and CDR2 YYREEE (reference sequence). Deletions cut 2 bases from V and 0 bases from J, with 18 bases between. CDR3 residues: CASSFTLGSLDSNQPQHF. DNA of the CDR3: TGTGCCAGCAGCTTTACCCTTGGCAGCCTCGATAGCAATCAGCCCCAGCATTTT.

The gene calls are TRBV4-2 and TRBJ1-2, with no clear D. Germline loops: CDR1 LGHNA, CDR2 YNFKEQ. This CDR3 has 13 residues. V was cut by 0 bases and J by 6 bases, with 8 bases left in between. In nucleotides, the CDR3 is TGTGCCAGCAGCCAAGATAGAGGAGATGGCTACACCTTC. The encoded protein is CASSQDRGDGYTF.

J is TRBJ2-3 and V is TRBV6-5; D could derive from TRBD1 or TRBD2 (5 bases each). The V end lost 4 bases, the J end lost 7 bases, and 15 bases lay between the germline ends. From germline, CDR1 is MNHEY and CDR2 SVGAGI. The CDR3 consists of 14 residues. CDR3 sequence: CASSSRGLLNTQYF. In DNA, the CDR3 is TGTGCCAGCAGTTCGAGGGGCCTATTGAATACGCAGTATTTT.

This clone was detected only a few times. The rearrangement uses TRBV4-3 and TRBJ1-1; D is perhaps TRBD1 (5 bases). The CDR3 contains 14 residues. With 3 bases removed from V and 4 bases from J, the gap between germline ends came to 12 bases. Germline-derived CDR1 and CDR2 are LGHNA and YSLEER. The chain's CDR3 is CASSQIRVLTEAFF. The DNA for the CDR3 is TGCGCCAGCAGCCAGATCAGGGTTCTCACTGAAGCTTTCTTT.

Written as DNA, the CDR3 is TGTGCCAGCAGCTTGCCAGGTTATCCCTACGAGCAGTACTTC. Amino acid sequence: CASSLPGYPYEQYF. The V call is TRBV5-6, the J call TRBJ2-7, with D unresolved. The ends were cut back, 1 base at V and 2 bases at J, with 10 bases in the middle. The CDR3 spans 14 residues. Germline V gene sequence: CDR1 SGHDT, CDR2 YYEEEE.

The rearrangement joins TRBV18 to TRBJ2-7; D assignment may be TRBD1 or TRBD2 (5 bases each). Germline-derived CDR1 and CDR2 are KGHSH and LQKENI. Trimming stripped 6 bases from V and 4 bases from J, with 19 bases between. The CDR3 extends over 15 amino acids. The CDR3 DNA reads TGTGCCAGCTCGGTTGGGGGATCCAGACTATACGAGCAGTACTTC. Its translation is CASSVGGSRLYEQYF.

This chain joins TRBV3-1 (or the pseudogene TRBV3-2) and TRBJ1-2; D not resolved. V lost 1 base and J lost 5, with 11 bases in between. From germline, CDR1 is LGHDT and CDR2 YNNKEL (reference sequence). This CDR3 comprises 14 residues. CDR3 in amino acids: CASSQGGWRYGYTF. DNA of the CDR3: TGTGCCAGCAGCCAAGGAGGGTGGAGATATGGCTACACCTTC.

CDR3 in amino acids: CASTDAGGPYNEQFF. CDR3 sequence (DNA): TGTGCCAGCACCGACGCGGGAGGGCCCTACAATGAGCAGTTCTTC. The chain carries TRBV7-3 and TRBJ2-1; 9 bases are a match to TRBD2. Per germline, CDR1 SGHTA and CDR2 FQGTGA. V lost 7 bases, J lost 2 bases, and 6 bases stayed unmatched. This CDR3 spans 15 amino acids.

The CDR3 sequence: CASSLTGLRSGANVLTF. CDR3 sequence (DNA): TGTGCCAGCAGCTTGACGGGCCTGAGGTCTGGGGCCAACGTCCTGACTTTC. This rearrangement joins TRBV7-9 to TRBJ2-6; D gene unclear. Trimming took 3 bases from V and 1 from J, leaving 13 bases between them. The CDR3 runs to 17 residues. Germline assignment: CDR1 SEHNR and CDR2 FQNEAQ (reference sequence).

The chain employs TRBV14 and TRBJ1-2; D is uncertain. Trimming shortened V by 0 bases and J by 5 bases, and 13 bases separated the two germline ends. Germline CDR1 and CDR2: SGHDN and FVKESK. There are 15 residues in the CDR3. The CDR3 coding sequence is TGTGCCAGCAGCCAAGATCGGTACGGGCGATATGGCTACACCTTC. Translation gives CASSQDRYGRYGYTF.

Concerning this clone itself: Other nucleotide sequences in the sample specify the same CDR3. This CDR3 is CATYLKERTHNEQFF. The CDR3 coding sequence is TGCGCCACTTACCTCAAAGAGCGGACTCACAATGAGCAGTTCTTC. The rearrangement joins TRBV10-2 to TRBJ2-1, with a weak D call TRBD2 (5 bases). This CDR3 comprises 15 residues. Germline assignment: CDR1 WSHSY and CDR2 SAAADI. Deletions cut 10 bases from V and 5 bases from J, with 21 bases between.

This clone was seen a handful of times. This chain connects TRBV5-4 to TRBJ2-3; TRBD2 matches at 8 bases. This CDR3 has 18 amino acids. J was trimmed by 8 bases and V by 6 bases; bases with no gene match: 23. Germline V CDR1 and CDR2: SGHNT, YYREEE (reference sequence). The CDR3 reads CASTTGGAGGLAPRTQYF. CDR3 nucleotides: TGTGCCAGCACCACTGGAGGCGCGGGAGGCCTGGCCCCTCGTACGCAGTATTTT. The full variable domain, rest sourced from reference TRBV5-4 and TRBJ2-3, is ETGVTQSPTHLIKTRGQQVTLRCSSQSGHNTVSWYQQALGQGPQFIFQYYREEENGRGNFPPRFSGLQFPNYSSELNVNALELDDSALYLCASTTGGAGGLAPRTQYFGPGTRLTVL.

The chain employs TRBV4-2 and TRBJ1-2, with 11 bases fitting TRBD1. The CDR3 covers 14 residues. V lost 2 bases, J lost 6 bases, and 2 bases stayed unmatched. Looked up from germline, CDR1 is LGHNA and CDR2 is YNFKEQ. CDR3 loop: CASSQPDRGHGYTF. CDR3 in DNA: TGTGCCAGCAGCCAACCGGACAGGGGGCATGGCTACACCTTC.

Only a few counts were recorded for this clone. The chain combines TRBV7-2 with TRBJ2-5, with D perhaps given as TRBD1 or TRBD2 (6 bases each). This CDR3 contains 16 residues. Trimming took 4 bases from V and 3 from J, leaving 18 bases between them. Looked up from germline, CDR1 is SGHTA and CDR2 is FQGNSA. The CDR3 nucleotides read TGTGCCAGCAGCTCTCAAGGGGGGACGAGAAAAGAGACCCAGTACTTC. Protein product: CASSSQGGTRKETQYF.

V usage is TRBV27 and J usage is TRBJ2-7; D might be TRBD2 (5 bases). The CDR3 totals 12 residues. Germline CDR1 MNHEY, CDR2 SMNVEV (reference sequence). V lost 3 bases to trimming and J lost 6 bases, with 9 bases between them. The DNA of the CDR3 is TGTGCCAGCAGTTTCATCGGAGGCGAGCAGTACTTC. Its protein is CASSFIGGEQYF.

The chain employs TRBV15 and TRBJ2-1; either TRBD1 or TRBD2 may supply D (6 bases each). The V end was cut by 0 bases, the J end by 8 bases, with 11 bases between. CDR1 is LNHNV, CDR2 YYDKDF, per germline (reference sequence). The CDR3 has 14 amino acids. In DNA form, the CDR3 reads TGTGCCACCAGCAGAGATAGGGGGGCCCATGAGCAGTTCTTC. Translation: CATSRDRGAHEQFF. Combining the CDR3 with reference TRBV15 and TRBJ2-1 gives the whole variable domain DAMVIQNPRYQVTQFGKPVTLSCSQTLNHNVMYWYQQKSSQAPKLLFHYYDKDFNNEADTPDNFQSRRPNTSFCFLDIRSPGLGDTAMYLCATSRDRGAHEQFFGPGTRLTVL.